These 18 T cell receptor beta chains originate from one sample sequenced in a study of TIL therapy for anti-PD-1-resistant metastatic lung cancer. Sequencing used immunoSEQ v3. TCRdb keeps only in-frame clones here, not all; method: immunoSEQ multiplex PCR. In the table there are just under 60,000 clones, more than 60% of which are singletons. The sample's time point: pre-treatment sample, taken before nivolumab and TIL therapy. Material: blood, obtained at baseline. The receptor set was obtained from a person aged 25 to 79 with non-small cell lung cancer.

V usage is TRBV6-5 and J usage is TRBJ2-7; D remains unclear. Germline CDR1 reads MNHEY; CDR2 reads SVGAGI. The CDR3 is made up of 13 amino acids. V shed 1 base and J shed 4 bases, with 8 bases lying between them. CDR3 sequence (DNA): TGTGCCAGCAGTTACTATGACGGTTACGAGCAGTACTTC. Encoded protein: CASSYYDGYEQYF.

V usage is TRBV5-4 and J usage is TRBJ1-2, with TRBD1 identical over 7 bases. The junction had 11 bases not matched to a gene; V was cut back by 4 bases and J by 2 bases. This CDR3 spans 16 amino acids. Per germline, CDR1 SGHNT and CDR2 YYREEE (reference sequence). The CDR3 DNA is TGTGCCAGCAGCCCAGGGGGGCCTCTAGCCAACTATGGCTACACCTTC. Translation gives CASSPGGPLANYGYTF. The complete variable domain, with remaining parts taken from reference TRBV5-4 and TRBJ1-2, reads ETGVTQSPTHLIKTRGQQVTLRCSSQSGHNTVSWYQQALGQGPQFIFQYYREEENGRGNFPPRFSGLQFPNYSSELNVNALELDDSALYLCASSPGGPLANYGYTFGSGTRLTVV.

This rearrangement joins TRBV27 to TRBJ1-4; 9 bases map to TRBD1. After removal of 6 bases from V and 0 bases from J, the junction contained 11 bases not matched to a gene. Germline CDR1 is MNHEY and CDR2 is SMNVEV (reference sequence). CDR3 length: 18 residues. The CDR3 DNA reads TGTGCCAGCAGGGTATCGACAGGGGGAACTGCAACTAATGAAAAACTGTTTTTT. The encoded protein is CASRVSTGGTATNEKLFF.

This chain joins TRBV28 and TRBJ2-7; TRBD2 agrees at 11 bases. CDR1 is MDHEN and CDR2 is SYDVKM in the germline V gene. Losses at the gene ends were 8 bases for V and 4 bases for J; bases not matched to a gene: 10. The CDR3 has 15 amino acids. The CDR3 region has the DNA TGTGCCAGCCAAACTAGCGGGAGTGACTGGTACGAGCAGTACTTC. This codes for CASQTSGSDWYEQYF. Drawing the rest from reference TRBV28 and TRBJ2-7, the complete variable domain is DVKVTQSSRYLVKRTGEKVFLECVQDMDHENMFWYRQDPGLGLRLIYFSYDVKMKEKGDIPEGYSVSREKKERFSLILESASTNQTSMYLCASQTSGSDWYEQYFGPGTRLTVT.

The chain links TRBV19 to TRBJ2-7; the D gene could be TRBD1 or TRBD2 (6 bases each). From germline, CDR1 is LNHDA and CDR2 SQIVND (reference sequence). The CDR3 is 13 amino acids. Trimming removed 3 bases at V and 4 bases at J, with 10 bases between. In DNA form, the CDR3 reads TGTGCCAGTAGTATCGGGGGCCTTTACGAGCAGTACTTC. Protein product: CASSIGGLYEQYF.

The chain links TRBV6-1 to TRBJ1-5; D gene ambiguous. The V end lost 2 bases, the J end lost 9 bases, and 11 bases lay between the germline ends. There are 13 residues in the CDR3. Germline V gene data show CDR1 as MNHNS and CDR2 as SASEGT. This CDR3 is CASSERTLRPQHF. The DNA for the CDR3 is TGTGCCAGCAGTGAAAGAACCCTACGGCCCCAGCATTTT.

CDR3 DNA sequence: TGTGCCAGCAGCTTATTGGGGACCGGGGCAGATACGCAGTATTTT. Its protein product is CASSLLGTGADTQYF. The chain carries TRBV7-2 and TRBJ2-3; D possibly matches TRBD1 or TRBD2 (5 bases each). Germline lookup yields CDR1 SGHTA and CDR2 FQGNSA. The CDR3 consists of 15 residues. The V and J ends lost 2 bases and 4 bases respectively, with 13 bases between them.

The chain joins TRBV5-1 to TRBJ2-1, with 7 bases lining up with TRBD1. This CDR3 region has 13 residues. Looked up from germline, CDR1 is SGHRS and CDR2 is YFSETQ. V shed 2 bases and J 8 bases; nucleotides not matched to a gene: 4. In DNA form, the CDR3 reads TGCGCCAGCAGCTTTAACAGGGGCGATGAGCAGTTCTTC. This sequence encodes CASSFNRGDEQFF.

This chain uses TRBV29-1 with TRBJ2-5, with 7 bases that match TRBD1. The CDR3 is 12 amino acids. Germline V gene data show CDR1 as SQVTM and CDR2 as ANQGSEA. With 5 bases clipped from V and 3 bases from J, the junction kept 3 bases outside the gene matches. CDR3 nucleotide sequence: TGCAGCGTTCTGACAGGGAAAGAGACCCAGTACTTC. It is translated as CSVLTGKETQYF.

CDR3 nucleotide sequence: TGCGCCAGCAGCCCGACAGGGGGTTTTAATGAAAAACTGTTTTTT. The encoded protein is CASSPTGGFNEKLFF. V gene TRBV5-1 combines with J gene TRBJ1-4, with 9 nucleotides matching TRBD1. The junction had 5 bases not matched to a gene; V was cut back by 4 bases and J by 4 bases. The CDR3 contains 15 residues. Germline V gene data show CDR1 as SGHRS and CDR2 as YFSETQ.

This clone showed up many times. V and J are TRBV6-5 and TRBJ1-4; a possible D gene is TRBD1 (6 bases). The CDR3 is 13 amino acids. CDR1 MNHEY and CDR2 SVGAGI come from the germline V gene. Trimming removed 6 bases at V and 2 bases at J, with 7 bases between. CDR3 bases: TGTGCCAGCAGAACAGGGACTAATGAAAAACTGTTTTTT. It yields the protein CASRTGTNEKLFF.

This sequence joins TRBV19 and TRBJ2-2; D may be TRBD1 (5 bases). V lost 11 bases to trimming and J lost 1 base, with 11 bases between them. The CDR3 consists of 13 residues. Germline V gene data show CDR1 as LNHDA and CDR2 as SQIVND (reference sequence). The CDR3 bases are TGTGCCTCCCAAGGGGAGAACACCGGGGAGCTGTTTTTT. Protein: CASQGENTGELFF.

The chain couples TRBV6-6 to TRBJ1-2, with D maybe TRBD1 (6 bases). The V and J ends lost 5 bases and 2 bases respectively, with 18 bases between them. The CDR3 covers 16 residues. CDR1 and CDR2 (germline): MNHNY, SVGAGI (reference sequence). CDR3 residues: CASSPRGASPNYGYTF. CDR3 DNA sequence: TGTGCCAGCAGTCCTCGGGGGGCAAGTCCAAACTATGGCTACACCTTC.

There are a few counts of this clone. The chain joins TRBV27 to TRBJ1-2; D is ambiguous. The CDR3 is 14 residues long. The germline V and J ends were trimmed by 4 bases and 8 bases, with 17 bases remaining between them. Germline CDR1 reads MNHEY; CDR2 reads SMNVEV (reference sequence). The CDR3 sequence: CASSSTMSGRGYTF. The CDR3 nucleotides read TGTGCCAGCAGTTCCACGATGTCTGGTCGGGGCTACACCTTC.

V is TRBV5-6 and J is TRBJ2-7; D is unclear. The CDR3 contains 12 residues. CDR1 SGHDT and CDR2 YYEEEE come from the germline V gene. V lost 1 base and J lost 4, with 6 bases in between. The CDR3 here is CASSLPSYEQYF. The CDR3 nucleotides are TGTGCCAGCAGCTTGCCTAGTTACGAGCAGTACTTC.

As DNA, the CDR3 is TGTGCCTGGAGGGACCCGGTGGACAGCGGGAGAGTCTACGAGCAGTACTTC. It yields the protein CAWRDPVDSGRVYEQYF. This sequence joins TRBV30 and TRBJ2-7; 8 bases fit TRBD2. The CDR3 spans 17 residues. V was pared by 3 bases and J by 3 bases, with 16 bases of the junction left unmatched. In germline, CDR1 is GTSNPN, CDR2 SVGIG (reference sequence).

This clone is a singleton in its sample. The chain employs TRBV4-1 and TRBJ2-1, with 8 positions matching TRBD2. Germline CDR1 and CDR2: MGHRA and YSYEKL. V shed 3 bases, J shed 2 bases, and the junction held 12 bases outside the gene matches. The CDR3 is made up of 18 amino acids. This CDR3 is CASSQRGSGAGAYNEQFF. The CDR3 DNA reads TGCGCCAGCAGCCAGAGGGGATCGGGAGCGGGGGCCTACAATGAGCAGTTCTTC.

This clone was seen a few times. This sequence joins TRBV6-4 and TRBJ1-2, with D unclear. V dropped 6 bases and J dropped 0 bases, with 14 bases sitting between them. The length of the CDR3 is 15 residues. Germline V CDR1 and CDR2: MRHNA, SNTAGT. DNA for the CDR3: TGTGCCAGCAGAGCCGCTCCATTTTCTAACTATGGCTACACCTTC. This gives the protein CASRAAPFSNYGYTF.